The 18 T cell receptor beta chains reported below all come from one sample, sequenced in a study of beta chain features in type 1 diabetes. Expressed TCRB transcripts were sequenced after all isolated RNA was converted to cDNA. The data were produced by immunoSEQ multiplex PCR, yet TCRdb's version contains in-frame clones alone and is incomplete. The data show over 700,000 clones, with under 20% seen just once and around 0.02% held by the top ten. Sequencing used naive CD4+ T cells from blood. These receptors were collected from a woman younger than 30 in good health.

This clone has more than one count but fewer than ten. This chain uses TRBV7-2 with TRBJ1-2, with D unclear. The CDR3 runs 15 residues. Trimming stripped 8 bases from V and 3 bases from J, with 19 bases between. The germline CDR1 and CDR2 sequences are SGHTA and FQGNSA. DNA of the CDR3: TGTGCCAGCGCCTTTTTCCCGGCCGATTACTATGGCTACACCTTC. Amino acids: CASAFFPADYYGYTF.

The J gene is TRBJ1-3, the V gene TRBV7-2; D gene unclear. Germline assignment: CDR1 SGHTA and CDR2 FQGNSA. The CDR3 has 16 residues. Trimming took off 5 bases at V and 1 base at J, with 15 bases between the two ends. CDR3 loop: CASSPRPWESGNTIYF. The CDR3 DNA reads as TGTGCCAGCAGCCCTAGACCTTGGGAGTCTGGAAACACCATATATTTT. Drawing the rest from reference TRBV7-2 and TRBJ1-3, the complete variable domain is GAGVSQSPSNKVTEKGKDVELRCDPISGHTALYWYRQSLGQGLEFLIYFQGNSAPDKSGLPSDRFSAERTGGSVSTLTIQRTQQEDSAVYLCASSPRPWESGNTIYFGEGSWLTVV.

The chain links TRBV28 to TRBJ1-1; D is possibly TRBD1 (5 bases). The CDR3 extends over 14 amino acids. Germline CDR1 MDHEN, CDR2 SYDVKM. Trimming removed 5 bases from V and 1 base from J, with 11 bases in between. The CDR3 reads CASSKRTKNTEAFF. The CDR3 DNA reads as TGTGCCAGCAGTAAAAGGACAAAGAACACTGAAGCTTTCTTT.

In its sample, this clone was seen a few times. This chain connects TRBV19 to TRBJ1-4, with TRBD1 as a possible D gene (6 bases). This CDR3 has 15 residues. Deletions cut 3 bases from V and 0 bases from J, with 8 bases between. In germline, CDR1 is LNHDA, CDR2 SQIVND (reference sequence). The CDR3 loop reads CASSIGGSTNEKLFF. CDR3 bases: TGTGCCAGTAGTATTGGGGGCTCAACTAATGAAAAACTGTTTTTT.

This clone was picked up a small number of times. The chain links TRBV7-3 to TRBJ2-6; TRBD1 matches 7 bases. The CDR3 has 16 amino acids. From germline, CDR1 is SGHTA and CDR2 FQGTGA. V dropped 4 bases and J dropped 1; count of bases not matched to a gene: 4. The CDR3 loop is CASSSNRGSGANVLTF. CDR3 bases: TGTGCCAGCAGCTCAAACAGGGGTTCTGGGGCCAACGTCCTGACTTTC.

The chain employs TRBV6-1 and TRBJ2-1; the D call may be TRBD1 or TRBD2 (5 bases each). CDR3 size: 12 residues. The V end was cut by 6 bases, the J end by 7 bases, with 10 bases between. Germline loops: CDR1 MNHNS, CDR2 SASEGT. CDR3 loop: CASRGVGNEQFF. DNA for the CDR3: TGTGCCAGCAGGGGGGTGGGTAATGAGCAGTTCTTC.

This clone was counted only a few times. The chain links TRBV13 to TRBJ2-4, with 9 bases lining up with TRBD1. The CDR3 extends over 15 amino acids. V was pared by 6 bases and J by 4 bases, with 7 bases of the junction left unmatched. The germline CDR1 and CDR2 sequences are PRHDT and FYEKMQ (reference sequence). CDR3 in amino acids: CASSPRDRVKNIQYF. The CDR3, as DNA: TGTGCCAGCAGTCCAAGGGACAGGGTAAAAAACATTCAGTACTTC. Based on the CDR3 plus reference TRBV13 and TRBJ2-4, the full variable domain is AAGVIQSPRHLIKEKRETATLKCYPIPRHDTVYWYQQGPGQDPQFLISFYEKMQSDKGSIPDRFSAQQFSDYHSELNMSSLELGDSALYFCASSPRDRVKNIQYFGAGTRLSVL.

The table lists this clone with a few counts. The gene calls are TRBV19 and TRBJ2-1; D is undetermined. The CDR3 covers 11 residues. Trimming took off 5 bases at V and 13 bases at J, with 12 bases between the two ends. From germline, CDR1 is LNHDA and CDR2 SQIVND (reference sequence). The CDR3 reads CASSSGSAQFF. Here the CDR3 DNA reads TGTGCCAGTAGTTCCGGAAGCGCTCAGTTCTTC.

This chain connects TRBV6-5 to TRBJ1-3; D uncertain. Per germline, CDR1 MNHEY and CDR2 SVGAGI. CDR3 length: 15 amino acids. Trimming left V 2 bases short and J 0 bases short, with 8 bases between. The DNA for the CDR3 is TGTGCCAGCAGTTACGACCCAAGCTCTGGAAACACCATATATTTT. This translates into CASSYDPSSGNTIYF.

This chain links TRBV27 with TRBJ2-7, with 9 nucleotides matching TRBD2. Looked up from germline, CDR1 is MNHEY and CDR2 is SMNVEV (reference sequence). CDR3 length equals 17 residues. V gave up 2 bases and J gave up 0 bases; unmatched junction bases: 8. The CDR3, as DNA: TGTGCCAGCAGTTTACGCCCACTAGCGGGTCTCTCCTACGAGCAGTACTTC. It yields the protein CASSLRPLAGLSYEQYF.

The J gene is TRBJ2-1, the V gene TRBV29-1; 7 bases are a match to TRBD1. There are 15 residues in the CDR3. V lost 5 bases to trimming and J lost 7 bases; unmatched junction nucleotides: 14. Germline assignment: CDR1 SQVTM and CDR2 ANQGSEA. CDR3 loop: CSVRGRRAPGNEQFF. For the CDR3, the DNA is TGCAGCGTTAGGGGGCGCAGGGCCCCGGGGAATGAGCAGTTCTTC.

The chain uses TRBV28 and TRBJ2-5; 7 bases are a match to TRBD2. The CDR3 runs to 15 residues. V was clipped by 6 bases and J by 2 bases; unmatched bases: 9. Germline CDR1 reads MDHEN; CDR2 reads SYDVKM. The chain's CDR3 is CASRPSGIPQETQYF. CDR3 in DNA: TGTGCCAGCAGGCCTAGCGGAATTCCGCAAGAGACCCAGTACTTC.

V and J are TRBV6-4 and TRBJ1-4; D is uncertain. Germline V gene lookup returns CDR1 MRHNA and CDR2 SNTAGT. Between the trimmed V and J ends, which lost 3 bases and 10 bases, there was a span of 27 bases. The CDR3 totals 18 residues. The CDR3: CASSERAGSGPRDRKLFF. For the CDR3, the DNA is TGTGCCAGCAGTGAAAGGGCGGGGAGCGGTCCGAGAGACCGAAAACTGTTTTTT.

The chain has TRBV6-1 and TRBJ2-3; possibly TRBD2 for D (6 bases). The CDR3 runs to 15 residues. Germline lookup yields CDR1 MNHNS and CDR2 SASEGT. V was trimmed by 8 bases and J by 0 bases, leaving 15 bases between them. The CDR3 loop reads CASEWLATSTDTQYF. The CDR3 nucleotides read TGTGCCAGCGAGTGGCTAGCGACTAGCACAGATACGCAGTATTTT.

Only a few counts were recorded for this clone. In the same sample, other DNA sequences code for this CDR3. This CDR3 reads CASSLTASGANVLTF. CDR3 coding DNA: TGCGCCAGCAGCTTGACAGCTTCTGGGGCCAACGTCCTGACTTTC. This sequence joins TRBV5-1 and TRBJ2-6; D unclear. In germline, CDR1 is SGHRS, CDR2 YFSETQ. CDR3 size: 15 residues. The V end lost 1 base, the J end lost 1 base, and 6 bases lay between the germline ends.

This clone was seen a few times. The chain joins TRBV7-3 to TRBJ2-3, with D tentatively TRBD1 (7 bases). Germline V gives CDR1 SGHTA, CDR2 FQGTGA. V dropped 5 bases and J dropped 6 bases, with 27 bases sitting between them. The CDR3 spans 18 residues. DNA for the CDR3: TGTGCCAGCAGCCGGACAGGTGGATCCGGGCGGGGTATCGATACGCAGTATTTT. The encoded protein is CASSRTGGSGRGIDTQYF.

As DNA, the CDR3 is TGCAGCGTTGTTGCAGGGTTGGGAGGCTACACCTTC. Its protein product is CSVVAGLGGYTF. This rearrangement joins TRBV29-1 to TRBJ1-2, with D perhaps matching TRBD1 (5 bases). Per the germline V gene, CDR1 is SQVTM and CDR2 is ANQGSEA. Between the trimmed V and J ends, which lost 4 bases and 8 bases, there was a span of 14 bases. CDR3 size: 12 residues.

In this sample, this clone turned up a few times. J is TRBJ2-3 and V is TRBV19; D may be TRBD1 (5 bases). V lost 5 bases, J lost 2 bases, and 11 bases lay in between. The CDR3 contains 14 residues. CDR1 is LNHDA and CDR2 is SQIVND in the germline V gene (reference sequence). The CDR3 DNA reads as TGTGCCAGTAGTCCAGGACACACCACAGATACGCAGTATTTT. As protein: CASSPGHTTDTQYF.